Listed here is a single T cell receptor (beta chain). Blood got drawn at baseline, again on cycle 4 day 1, and then on cycle 7 day 1. This sample is drawn from a study of OX40 agonist ivuxolimab in advanced cancers. Study summary: There were three patients with partial responses, one having hepatocellular carcinoma and two cutaneous melanoma.

TCRdb's table, derived via immunoSEQ multiplex PCR, lists solely in-frame clones and lacks some. The data contain under 100,000 clones, more than 80% of them singletons. Germline V gene sequence: CDR1 SGDLS, CDR2 YYNGEE. This CDR3 region has 16 residues. V dropped 0 bases and J dropped 5; count of bases not matched to a gene: 8. The gene calls are TRBV9 and TRBJ2-1, with TRBD1 matching over 7 bases. Sequenced material: CD4+ or CD8+ T cells sorted from blood, taken in a trial of the OX40 agonist ivuxolimab. The sequence derives from an adult with an advanced solid tumor such as melanoma, head and neck, liver or kidney cancer. The CDR3 bases are TGTGCCAGCAGCGTAGATCTGGGGACAGTGAACAATGAGCAGTTCTTC. This codes for CASSVDLGTVNNEQFF.